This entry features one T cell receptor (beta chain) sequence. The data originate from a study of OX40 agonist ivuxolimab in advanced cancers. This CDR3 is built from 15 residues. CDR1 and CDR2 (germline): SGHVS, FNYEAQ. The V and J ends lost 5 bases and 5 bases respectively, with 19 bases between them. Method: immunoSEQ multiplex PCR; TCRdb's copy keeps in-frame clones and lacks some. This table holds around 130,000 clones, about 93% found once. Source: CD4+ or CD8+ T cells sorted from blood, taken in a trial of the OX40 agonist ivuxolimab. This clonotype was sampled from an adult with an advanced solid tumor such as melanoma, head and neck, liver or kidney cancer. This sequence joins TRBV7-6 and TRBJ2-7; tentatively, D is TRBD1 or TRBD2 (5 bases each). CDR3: CASSPRPGPQDEQYF. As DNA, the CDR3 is TGTGCCAGCAGCCCACGACCGGGACCACAAGACGAGCAGTACTTC.